This passage covers 27 T cell receptor beta chains from one sample sequenced in a study of blood T cell repertoires in COVID-19. Profiling relied on immunoSEQ multiplex PCR, and the TCRdb table lists in-frame clones only, not all of them. The sample has some 89,000 clones, 65% to 85% seen once; the top ten hold around 10%. Sample: peripheral blood. These receptors originate from a man between 65 and 85 years old with acute or convalescent COVID-19.

This chain joins TRBV9 and TRBJ2-3, with a possible D match to TRBD1 (6 bases). Germline assignment: CDR1 SGDLS and CDR2 YYNGEE. Trimming took 7 bases from V and 0 from J, leaving 12 bases between them. This CDR3 has 14 residues. CDR3 sequence (DNA): TGTGCCAGCGGTCGGGACACTAGCACAGATACGCAGTATTTT. This gives the protein CASGRDTSTDTQYF.

This rearrangement joins TRBV4-1 to TRBJ1-2; perhaps TRBD1 as D (5 bases). Trimming took off 0 bases at V and 6 bases at J, with 14 bases between the two ends. CDR3 length equals 15 residues. Germline values: CDR1 MGHRA, CDR2 YSYEKL. The CDR3 protein is CASSQEVQADHGYTF. The CDR3 DNA follows: TGCGCCAGCAGCCAAGAAGTACAGGCGGACCATGGCTACACCTTC.

The genes are TRBV5-4 and TRBJ1-4; TRBD1 matches at 8 bases. The CDR3 has 14 amino acids. Per germline, CDR1 SGHNT and CDR2 YYREEE (reference sequence). J lost 10 bases, V lost 1 base, and 6 bases had no gene match. The CDR3 DNA sequence: TGTGCCAGCAGCTTGAAAGGACAGGGCGGAAAACTGTTTTTT. Protein: CASSLKGQGGKLFF.

By its share, this clone is medium-sized. Other DNA sequences in this sample translate to the same CDR3. V is TRBV2 and J is TRBJ2-6; possibly TRBD1 for D (5 bases). The CDR3 is 14 residues long. V shed 5 bases and J shed 1 base, with 6 bases lying between them. Germline-derived CDR1 and CDR2 are SNHLY and FYNNEI. The CDR3 region has the DNA TGTGCCAGCAGTCCAGGGTCTGGGGCCAACGTCCTGACTTTC. Amino acids: CASSPGSGANVLTF.

The gene calls are TRBV3-1 (or the pseudogene TRBV3-2) and TRBJ2-3, with unresolved D. The CDR3 has 13 amino acids. V lost 1 base and J 2 bases, leaving 4 bases between the germline ends. CDR1 and CDR2 (germline): LGHDT, YNNKEL (reference sequence). The CDR3 region is CASSQGHTDTQYF. DNA for the CDR3: TGTGCCAGCAGCCAAGGTCACACAGATACGCAGTATTTT.

The genes are TRBV7-2 and TRBJ2-1; 10 positions agree with TRBD2. The V and J ends lost 2 bases and 2 bases, in that order; junction bases with no gene match: 6. Germline values: CDR1 SGHTA, CDR2 FQGNSA. CDR3 length: 17 amino acids. DNA for the CDR3: TGTGCCAGCAGCTTAAGCCCGGGACTAGCGACCTACAATGAGCAGTTCTTC. It encodes CASSLSPGLATYNEQFF.

The gene calls are TRBV21-1 and TRBJ1-5. TRBV21-1 is a known pseudogene. CDR3 length: 17 amino acids. The CDR3 loop reads CASSYSRGGLGNQPQHF. The DNA of the CDR3 is TGTGCCAGCAGCTACTCGAGGGGAGGGCTGGGAAATCAGCCCCAGCATTTT.

The genes are TRBV2 and TRBJ2-7; TRBD2 might be the D (6 bases). The V gene lost 7 bases and the J gene lost 7 bases, with 11 bases spanning the gap. This CDR3 is 11 amino acids long. Germline CDR1 SNHLY, CDR2 FYNNEI. In nucleotides, the CDR3 is TGTGCCAGCAAAAGGGGAGGAGAGCAGTACTTC. It codes for CASKRGGEQYF.

The chain joins TRBV9 to TRBJ1-1, with D possibly being TRBD1 (5 bases). Germline CDR1 and CDR2: SGDLS and YYNGEE. The V end lost 0 bases, the J end lost 5 bases, and 14 bases lay between the germline ends. The CDR3 covers 15 residues. CDR3 in amino acids: CASSVAGGGRTEAFF. The CDR3 DNA is TGTGCCAGCAGCGTAGCTGGGGGGGGGAGAACTGAAGCTTTCTTT. The whole variable domain, remainder taken from reference TRBV9 and TRBJ1-1, is DSGVTQTPKHLITATGQRVTLRCSPRSGDLSVYWYQQSLDQGLQFLIQYYNGEERAKGNILERFSAQQFPDLHSELNLSSLELGDSALYFCASSVAGGGRTEAFFGQGTRLTVV.

The V call is TRBV7-2, the J call TRBJ2-3; D is undetermined. Germline V gene lookup returns CDR1 SGHTA and CDR2 FQGNSA. V was clipped by 2 bases and J by 9 bases, with 6 bases between them. The CDR3 runs to 11 residues. The CDR3 DNA is TGTGCCAGCAGCTTAACAGCCACGCAGTATTTT. Translating gives CASSLTATQYF.

V and J are TRBV10-1 and TRBJ2-7; 9 bases match TRBD1. This CDR3 region has 16 residues. Germline CDR1 is WNHNN and CDR2 is SYGVQD (reference sequence). With V trimmed by 11 bases and J by 1 base, 15 bases remained unmatched. CDR3 amino acids: CALSGGTGGWSYEQYV. CDR3 DNA sequence: TGCGCCCTCTCCGGAGGAACAGGGGGCTGGTCCTACGAGCAGTACGTC.

This clone was observed a few times. The V gene is TRBV2, the J gene TRBJ1-2, with 8 positions matching TRBD1. V lost 5 bases to trimming and J lost 8 bases; unmatched junction nucleotides: 4. This CDR3 comprises 12 residues. From germline, CDR1 is SNHLY and CDR2 FYNNEI. DNA for the CDR3: TGTGCCAGCAGTTACGACAGGGGCGGCTACACCTTC. The encoded protein is CASSYDRGGYTF. Using reference TRBV2 and TRBJ1-2 for the parts outside the CDR3, the full variable domain is EPEVTQTPSHQVTQMGQEVILRCVPISNHLYFYWYRQILGQKVEFLVSFYNNEISEKSEIFDDQFSVERPDGSNFTLKIRSTKLEDSAMYFCASSYDRGGYTFGSGTRLTVV.

The J gene is TRBJ2-5, the V gene TRBV7-3; 9 bases align to TRBD2. CDR1 SGHTA and CDR2 FQGTGA come from the germline V gene. The CDR3 spans 13 residues. CDR3 in DNA: TGTGCAAGCTCTAGCGGGGCCCTCGGGACCCAGTACTTC. Its protein is CASSSGALGTQYF. The full variable domain, with the rest looked up from reference TRBV7-3 and TRBJ2-5, is GAGVSQTPSNKVTEKGKYVELRCDPISGHTALYWYRQSLGQGPEFLIYFQGTGAADDSGLPNDRFFAVRPEGSVSTLKIQRTERGDSAVYLCASSSGALGTQYFGPGTRLLVL.

V and J are TRBV18 and TRBJ1-1; 7 bases align to TRBD1. Losses at the gene ends were 3 bases for V and 10 bases for J; bases not matched to a gene: 8. The CDR3 extends over 13 amino acids. Germline values: CDR1 KGHSH, CDR2 LQKENI. The CDR3 loop is CASSPTTRQGAFF. In nucleotides, the CDR3 is TGTGCCAGCTCACCCACGACACGACAGGGAGCTTTCTTT.

CDR3 amino acids: CAISEVKGVGGYTF. As DNA, the CDR3 is TGTGCCATCAGTGAAGTCAAGGGGGTCGGGGGCTACACCTTC. The gene calls are TRBV10-3 and TRBJ1-2, with D tentatively TRBD1 (6 bases). The CDR3 has 14 residues. V gave up 3 bases and J gave up 8 bases, with 16 bases separating them. Per the germline V gene, CDR1 is ENHRY and CDR2 is SYGVKD.

The chain joins TRBV5-4 to TRBJ2-7; 9 positions agree with TRBD2. CDR1 and CDR2 (germline): SGHNT, YYREEE (reference sequence). CDR3 length: 13 residues. The junction had 1 base not matched to a gene; V was cut back by 3 bases and J by 3 bases. In DNA form, the CDR3 reads TGTGCCAGCAGCTCTAGCGGGGTCTACGAGCAGTACTTC. The encoded protein is CASSSSGVYEQYF. Filled out from reference TRBV5-4 and TRBJ2-7, the complete variable domain reads ETGVTQSPTHLIKTRGQQVTLRCSSQSGHNTVSWYQQALGQGPQFIFQYYREEENGRGNFPPRFSGLQFPNYSSELNVNALELDDSALYLCASSSSGVYEQYFGPGTRLTVT.

This chain connects TRBV18 to TRBJ2-3; 8 bases are shared with TRBD1. V dropped 5 bases and J dropped 0; count of bases not matched to a gene: 13. CDR3 size: 18 residues. CDR1 is KGHSH, CDR2 LQKENI, per germline. In nucleotides, the CDR3 is TGTGCCAGCTCATCAGGAACCGGGACAGGTCCTAGCACAGATACGCAGTATTTT. This translates into CASSSGTGTGPSTDTQYF.

This clone occurred a few times. The V gene is TRBV28, the J gene TRBJ1-5, with a possible D match to TRBD1 (6 bases). From germline, CDR1 is MDHEN and CDR2 SYDVKM. The V and J ends lost 2 bases and 8 bases respectively, with 13 bases between them. The CDR3 loop spans 14 amino acids. The CDR3 DNA sequence: TGTGCCAGCAGTTTACCCGACAGGTTTAAGCCCCAGCATTTT. It encodes CASSLPDRFKPQHF.

V gene TRBV28 combines with J gene TRBJ2-3, with a weak D call TRBD2 (6 bases). CDR3 length: 14 residues. From germline, CDR1 is MDHEN and CDR2 SYDVKM. With 5 bases removed from V and 11 bases from J, the gap between germline ends came to 20 bases. The CDR3 DNA follows: TGTGCCAGCAGTCCGCCCGCGCTGAGGGGAGGGCAGTATTTT. It translates to CASSPPALRGGQYF.

The J gene is TRBJ1-5, the V gene TRBV3-1 (or the pseudogene TRBV3-2), with a possible D match to TRBD1 (6 bases). V gave up 0 bases and J gave up 0 bases, with 15 bases separating them. This CDR3 has 18 residues. The germline CDR1 and CDR2 sequences are LGHDT and YNNKEL (reference sequence). CDR3: CASSQDRTGKYSNQPQHF. The CDR3 DNA follows: TGTGCCAGCAGCCAAGACCGAACAGGGAAGTATAGCAATCAGCCCCAGCATTTT.

The genes are TRBV10-3 and TRBJ2-5; 7 bases map to TRBD2. The CDR3 totals 14 residues. Germline-derived CDR1 and CDR2 are ENHRY and SYGVKD. The V segment lost 6 bases and the J segment 5 bases; nucleotides outside the gene matches: 9. DNA of the CDR3: TGTGCCATCAGCGGGACTAACGGGGGGGAGACCCAGTACTTC. Translating gives CAISGTNGGETQYF.

The chain employs TRBV4-1 and TRBJ1-4; possible D gene TRBD1, 6 bases. The CDR3 spans 14 residues. Germline CDR1 and CDR2: MGHRA and YSYEKL. V was clipped by 4 bases and J by 8 bases, with 14 bases between them. In nucleotides, the CDR3 is TGCGCCAGCAGCCCGGACCTTCAGGGGGAAAAACTGTTTTTT. Translating it yields CASSPDLQGEKLFF.

The rearrangement uses TRBV7-9 and TRBJ1-4; D remains ambiguous. Trimming removed 5 bases from V and 6 bases from J, with 10 bases in between. The V gene's germline CDR1 is SEHNR and CDR2 FQNEAQ (reference sequence). The CDR3 runs 13 residues. CDR3 nucleotide sequence: TGTGCCAGCAGCCCCAGGCGGGATGAAAAACTGTTTTTT. Amino acids: CASSPRRDEKLFF.

J is TRBJ2-3 and V is TRBV5-3; 8 nucleotides match TRBD2. TRBV5-3 falls under the ORF class, with uncertain function. This CDR3 is built from 20 residues. The junction had 27 bases not matched to a gene; V was cut back by 4 bases and J by 8 bases. CDR3 nucleotides: TGTGCCAGAAGCCGACTTCCGTTATTTACCCAAGTGCACGGGGGGGGTACGCAGTATTTT. Translating gives CARSRLPLFTQVHGGGTQYF.

The chain is built from TRBV12-5 and TRBJ2-7; D gene unclear. Germline CDR1 is LGHNT and CDR2 is FRNRAP. The CDR3 is 15 amino acids. The V end lost 1 base, the J end lost 2 bases, and 12 bases lay between the germline ends. For the CDR3, the DNA is TGTGCTAGTGGTTTGGACGGGTACAATACCTACGAGCAGTACGTC. Translated, it gives CASGLDGYNTYEQYV.

As DNA, the CDR3 is TGCGCCAGCAGATTAAACCTCGGGGGGAGCTCCTACAATGAGCAGTTCTTC. Amino acid sequence: CASRLNLGGSSYNEQFF. This chain joins TRBV5-1 and TRBJ2-1; 7 nucleotides agree with TRBD2. The V gene's germline CDR1 is SGHRS and CDR2 YFSETQ. This CDR3 spans 17 amino acids. Losses at the gene ends were 5 bases for V and 0 bases for J; bases not matched to a gene: 11.

This clone was counted a few times. The J gene is TRBJ2-2, the V gene TRBV9, with TRBD2 matching 14 bases. Germline lookup yields CDR1 SGDLS and CDR2 YYNGEE. V dropped 0 bases and J dropped 5; count of bases not matched to a gene: 6. The CDR3 runs to 18 residues. Written as DNA, the CDR3 is TGTGCCAGCAGCGTAGGACTAGCGGGGGGGCAGAGAACCGGGGAGCTGTTTTTT. It specifies CASSVGLAGGQRTGELFF.